The source of this T cell receptor beta chain is a study of regulatory T cells in long-lasting Graves disease. Concerning this clonotype itself: As yet, its antigen is unknown.

The TCR beta library used iRepertoire HTBI primers with Arm-PCR amplification of CDR3. Using its own MiXCR run on the multiplex PCR reads, TCRdb lists one record per CDR3 protein. The repertoire holds fewer than 600,000 distinct CDR3 sequences, about 22% seen once, with under 15% in the top ten. J lost 2 bases, V lost 5 bases, and 5 bases had no gene match. This CDR3 spans 15 amino acids. Germline CDR1 is SGHVS and CDR2 is FNYEAQ. Time point denoted: persistent/refractory GD, antithyroid drugs over 5 years with positive TRAb. There was RNA extracted from PBMCs, and the TCR library was made from it. Findings of the study overall: Less diverse TCR repertoires were seen in persistent Graves' patients than in newly diagnosed ones.

The chain links TRBV7-6 to TRBJ2-7, with TRBD1 matching 11 bases. This clonotype originated in a female donor with Graves disease. Sequences were derived from peripheral blood mononuclear cells (PBMCs), sampled when the disease was refractory, from a patient treated with antithyroid drugs. The CDR3 DNA follows: TGTGCCAGCAGCCAGATGGACAGGGGGCCCTACGAGCAGTACTTC. This gives the protein CASSQMDRGPYEQYF. The full variable domain, rest sourced from reference TRBV7-6 and TRBJ2-7, is GAGVSQSPRYKVTKRGQDVALRCDPISGHVSLYWYRQALGQGPEFLTYFNYEAQQDKSGLPNDRFSAERPEGSISTLTIQRTEQRDSAMYRCASSQMDRGPYEQYFGPGTRLTVT.